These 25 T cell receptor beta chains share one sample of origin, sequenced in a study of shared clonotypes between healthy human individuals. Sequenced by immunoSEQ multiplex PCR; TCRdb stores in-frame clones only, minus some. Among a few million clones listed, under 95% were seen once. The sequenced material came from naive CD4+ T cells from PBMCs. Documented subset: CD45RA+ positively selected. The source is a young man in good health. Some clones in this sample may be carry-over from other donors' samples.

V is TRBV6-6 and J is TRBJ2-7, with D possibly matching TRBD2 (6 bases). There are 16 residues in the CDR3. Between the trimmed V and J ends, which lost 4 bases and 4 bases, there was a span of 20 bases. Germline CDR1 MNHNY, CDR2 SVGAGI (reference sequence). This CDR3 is CASSLGGRAGRYEQYF. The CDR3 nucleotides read TGTGCCAGCAGTTTGGGGGGTAGGGCAGGGAGGTACGAGCAGTACTTC.

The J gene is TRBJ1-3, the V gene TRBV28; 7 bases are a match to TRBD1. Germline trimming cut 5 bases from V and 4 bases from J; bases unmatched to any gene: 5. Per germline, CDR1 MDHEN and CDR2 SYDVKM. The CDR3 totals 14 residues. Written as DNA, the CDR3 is TGTGCCAGCAGTGGCAGGGGGGACGGAAACACCATATATTTT. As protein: CASSGRGDGNTIYF.

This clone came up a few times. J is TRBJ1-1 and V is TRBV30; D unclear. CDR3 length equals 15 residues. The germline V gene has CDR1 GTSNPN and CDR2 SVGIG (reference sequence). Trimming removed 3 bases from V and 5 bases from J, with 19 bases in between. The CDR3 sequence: CAWRFGLLSDTEAFF. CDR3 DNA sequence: TGTGCCTGGAGATTCGGACTGTTGTCGGATACTGAAGCTTTCTTT.

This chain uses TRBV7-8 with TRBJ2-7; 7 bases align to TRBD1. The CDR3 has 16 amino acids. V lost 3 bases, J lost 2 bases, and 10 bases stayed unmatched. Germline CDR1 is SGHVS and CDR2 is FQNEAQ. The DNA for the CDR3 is TGTGCCAGCAGCTTCCGCTCGTTGGGACAGACCTACGAGCAGTACTTC. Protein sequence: CASSFRSLGQTYEQYF.

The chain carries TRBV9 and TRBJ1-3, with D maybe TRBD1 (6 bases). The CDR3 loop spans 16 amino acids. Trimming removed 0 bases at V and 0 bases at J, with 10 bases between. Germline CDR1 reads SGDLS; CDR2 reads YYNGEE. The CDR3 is CASSVATGFSGNTIYF. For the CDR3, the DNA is TGTGCCAGCAGCGTAGCTACAGGGTTCTCTGGAAACACCATATATTTT. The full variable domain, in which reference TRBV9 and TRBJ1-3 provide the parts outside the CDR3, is DSGVTQTPKHLITATGQRVTLRCSPRSGDLSVYWYQQSLDQGLQFLIQYYNGEERAKGNILERFSAQQFPDLHSELNLSSLELGDSALYFCASSVATGFSGNTIYFGEGSWLTVV.

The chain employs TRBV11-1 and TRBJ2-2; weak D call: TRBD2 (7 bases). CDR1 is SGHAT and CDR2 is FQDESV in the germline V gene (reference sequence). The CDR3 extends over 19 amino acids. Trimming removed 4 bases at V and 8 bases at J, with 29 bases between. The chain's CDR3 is CASSSSRGAQHSRSGELFF. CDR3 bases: TGTGCCAGCAGCTCCTCCCGGGGGGCCCAACACAGCCGGTCTGGGGAGCTGTTTTTT.

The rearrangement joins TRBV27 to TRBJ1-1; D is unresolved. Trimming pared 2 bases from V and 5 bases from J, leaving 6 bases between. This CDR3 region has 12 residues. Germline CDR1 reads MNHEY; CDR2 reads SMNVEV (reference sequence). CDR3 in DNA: TGTGCCAGCAGTTTAAAGGGTACTGAAGCTTTCTTT. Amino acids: CASSLKGTEAFF.

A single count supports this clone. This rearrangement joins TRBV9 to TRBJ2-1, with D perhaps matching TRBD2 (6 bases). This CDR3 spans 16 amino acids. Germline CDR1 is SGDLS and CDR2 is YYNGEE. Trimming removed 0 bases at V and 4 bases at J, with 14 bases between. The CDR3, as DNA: TGTGCCAGCAGCGTAGAGGAGGGATTACGGTACAATGAGCAGTTCTTC. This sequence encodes CASSVEEGLRYNEQFF.

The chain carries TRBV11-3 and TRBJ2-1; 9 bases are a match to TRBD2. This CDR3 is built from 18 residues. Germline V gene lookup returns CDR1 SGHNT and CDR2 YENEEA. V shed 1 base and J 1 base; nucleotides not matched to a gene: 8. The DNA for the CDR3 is TGTGCCAGCAGCTTAGGTGGGGTGCGGGAGGGGTCCTACAATGAGCAGTTCTTC. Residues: CASSLGGVREGSYNEQFF.

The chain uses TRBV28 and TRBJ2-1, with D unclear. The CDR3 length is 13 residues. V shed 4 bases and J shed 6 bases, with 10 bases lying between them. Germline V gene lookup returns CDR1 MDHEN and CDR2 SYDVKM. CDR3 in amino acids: CASSYGRTNEQFF. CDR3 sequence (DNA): TGTGCCAGCAGTTACGGACGGACCAATGAGCAGTTCTTC.

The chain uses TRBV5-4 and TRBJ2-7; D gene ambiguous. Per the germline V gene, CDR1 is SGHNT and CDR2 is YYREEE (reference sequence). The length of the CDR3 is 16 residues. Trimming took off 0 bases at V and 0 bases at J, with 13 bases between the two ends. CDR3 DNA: TGTGCCAGCAGCTTGGCCCCTGCTGCCCTCTCCTACGAGCAGTACTTC. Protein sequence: CASSLAPAALSYEQYF. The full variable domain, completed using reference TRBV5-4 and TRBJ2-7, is ETGVTQSPTHLIKTRGQQVTLRCSSQSGHNTVSWYQQALGQGPQFIFQYYREEENGRGNFPPRFSGLQFPNYSSELNVNALELDDSALYLCASSLAPAALSYEQYFGPGTRLTVT.

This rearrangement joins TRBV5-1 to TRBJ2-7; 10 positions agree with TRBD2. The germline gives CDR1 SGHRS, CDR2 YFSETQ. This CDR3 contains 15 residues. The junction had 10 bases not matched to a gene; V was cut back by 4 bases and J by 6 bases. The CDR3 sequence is CASSPQTSGRAEQYF. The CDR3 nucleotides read TGCGCCAGCAGCCCGCAGACTAGCGGGCGGGCCGAGCAGTACTTC.

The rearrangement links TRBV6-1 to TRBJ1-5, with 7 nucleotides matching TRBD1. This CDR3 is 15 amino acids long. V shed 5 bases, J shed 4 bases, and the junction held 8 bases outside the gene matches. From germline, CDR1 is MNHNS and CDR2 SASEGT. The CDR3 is CASSTDRVPNQPQHF. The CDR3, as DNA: TGTGCCAGCAGTACCGACAGGGTTCCGAATCAGCCCCAGCATTTT.

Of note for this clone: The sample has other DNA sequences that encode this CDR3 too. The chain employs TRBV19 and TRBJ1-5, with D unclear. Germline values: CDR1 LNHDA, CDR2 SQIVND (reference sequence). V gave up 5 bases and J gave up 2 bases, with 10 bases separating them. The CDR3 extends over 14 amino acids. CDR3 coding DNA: TGTGCCAGTAGTCCAGGCCAGGGCAATCAGCCCCAGCATTTT. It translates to CASSPGQGNQPQHF.

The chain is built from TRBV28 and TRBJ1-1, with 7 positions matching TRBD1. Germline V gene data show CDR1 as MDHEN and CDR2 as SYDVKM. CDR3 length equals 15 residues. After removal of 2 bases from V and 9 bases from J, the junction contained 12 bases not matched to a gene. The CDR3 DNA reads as TGTGCCAGCAGTTTAAGCGGCAGAGGGGGCGGGAAAGCTTTCTTT. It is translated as CASSLSGRGGGKAFF.

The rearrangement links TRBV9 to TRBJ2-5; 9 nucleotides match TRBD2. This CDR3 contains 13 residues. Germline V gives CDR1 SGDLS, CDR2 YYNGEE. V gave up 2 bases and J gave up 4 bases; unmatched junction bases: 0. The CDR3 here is CASSVSGRETQYF. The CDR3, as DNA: TGTGCCAGCAGCGTTAGCGGGAGAGAGACCCAGTACTTC.

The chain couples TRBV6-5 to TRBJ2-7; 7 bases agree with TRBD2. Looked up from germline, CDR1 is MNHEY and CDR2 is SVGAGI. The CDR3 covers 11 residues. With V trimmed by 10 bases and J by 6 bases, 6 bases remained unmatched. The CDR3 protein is CANRGGGEQYF. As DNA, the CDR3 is TGTGCCAACCGGGGCGGGGGCGAGCAGTACTTC.

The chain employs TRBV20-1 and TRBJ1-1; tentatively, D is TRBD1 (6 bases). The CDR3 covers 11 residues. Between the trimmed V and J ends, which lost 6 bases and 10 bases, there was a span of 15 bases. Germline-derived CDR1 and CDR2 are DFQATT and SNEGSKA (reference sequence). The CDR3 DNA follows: TGCAGTGCCCAAGGGGGGGTGAGAGCTTTCTTT. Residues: CSAQGGVRAFF.

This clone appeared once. The CDR3 DNA reads as TGTGCCAGCAGTTCCCCTCCGTGGGGTCGGACCTACGAGCAGTACTTC. Protein product: CASSSPPWGRTYEQYF. The genes are TRBV28 and TRBJ2-7, with D uncertain. This CDR3 spans 16 amino acids. V was trimmed by 4 bases and J by 2 bases, leaving 18 bases between them. The germline gives CDR1 MDHEN, CDR2 SYDVKM.

The CDR3 spells CASSRNGRGLGTEAFF. CDR3 in DNA: TGTGCCAGCAGCCGGAACGGACGGGGGCTTGGCACTGAAGCTTTCTTT. V gene TRBV14 combines with J gene TRBJ1-1, with TRBD1 as a possible D gene (6 bases). Trimming shortened V by 4 bases and J by 4 bases, and 19 bases separated the two germline ends. Germline V CDR1 and CDR2: SGHDN, FVKESK. The CDR3 runs to 16 residues.

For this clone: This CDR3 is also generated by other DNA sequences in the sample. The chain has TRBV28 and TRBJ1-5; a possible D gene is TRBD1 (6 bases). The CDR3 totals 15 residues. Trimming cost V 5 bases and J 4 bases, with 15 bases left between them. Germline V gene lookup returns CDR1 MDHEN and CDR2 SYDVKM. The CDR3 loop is CASSPADRPNQPQHF. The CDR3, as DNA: TGTGCCAGCAGTCCCGCAGACAGGCCTAATCAGCCCCAGCATTTT. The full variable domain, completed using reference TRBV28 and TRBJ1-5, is DVKVTQSSRYLVKRTGEKVFLECVQDMDHENMFWYRQDPGLGLRLIYFSYDVKMKEKGDIPEGYSVSREKKERFSLILESASTNQTSMYLCASSPADRPNQPQHFGDGTRLSIL.

CDR3: CASGGGQGSYEQYF. DNA of the CDR3: TGTGCCAGCGGGGGGGGACAGGGTTCCTACGAGCAGTACTTC. This chain joins TRBV2 and TRBJ2-7, with 9 bases fitting TRBD1. CDR1 and CDR2 (germline): SNHLY, FYNNEI. The CDR3 covers 14 residues. Unmatched junction bases numbered 6, after V lost 8 bases and J lost 1 base.

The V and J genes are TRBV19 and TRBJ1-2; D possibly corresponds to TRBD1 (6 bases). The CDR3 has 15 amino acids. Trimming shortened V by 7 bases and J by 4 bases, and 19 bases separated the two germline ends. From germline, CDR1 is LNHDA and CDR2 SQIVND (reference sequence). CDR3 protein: CASIPQGGDFYGYTF. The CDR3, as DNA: TGTGCCAGTATCCCCCAAGGGGGGGATTTCTATGGCTACACCTTC.

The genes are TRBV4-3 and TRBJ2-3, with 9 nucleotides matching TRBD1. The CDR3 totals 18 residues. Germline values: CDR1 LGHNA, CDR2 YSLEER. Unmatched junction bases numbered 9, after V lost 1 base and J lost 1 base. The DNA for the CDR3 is TGCGCCAGCAGCCAAGTTAGGATGGGGGACAGGGGCACAGATACGCAGTATTTT. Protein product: CASSQVRMGDRGTDTQYF.

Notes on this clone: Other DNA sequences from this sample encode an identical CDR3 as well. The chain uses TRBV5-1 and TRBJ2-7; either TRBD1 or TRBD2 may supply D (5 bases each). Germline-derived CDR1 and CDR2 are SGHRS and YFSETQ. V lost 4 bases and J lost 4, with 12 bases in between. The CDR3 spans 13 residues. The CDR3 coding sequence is TGCGCCAGCAGCCGGGACGGAGATTACGAGCAGTACTTC. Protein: CASSRDGDYEQYF.